A selection of T cell receptor beta chains follows, all from one sample in a study of PD-1 blockade in classical Hodgkin lymphoma. The method was immunoSEQ multiplex PCR; TCRdb's version includes in-frame clones alone and lacks a portion of them. The data contain 43,000 or so clones, 65% to 85% of them singletons. Material: peripheral blood mononuclear cells (PBMCs), obtained at baseline. Receptor source: a human donor with classical Hodgkin lymphoma. Each CDR3 is given with its conserved first and last residue. The D gene is left open where the match is weak. Where a row states a size, it is once, few, many or the class of an expanded clone; other rows omit it.

TRBD1	TRBV9	.	TRBJ2-2	TGTGCCAGCAGCGCGGGCGGGACAGGGATAACCGGGGAGCTGTTTTTT	CASSAGGTGITGELFF
.	TRBV7-9	.	TRBJ1-4	TGTGCCAGCAGCTTAGCAGAAACGGGGAATGAAAAACTGTTTTTT	CASSLAETGNEKLFF
.	TRBV6-5	.	TRBJ2-7	TGTGCCAGCAGTTACGGGTACTGGTACGAGCAGTACTTC	CASSYGYWYEQYF
TRBD1	TRBV5-1	.	TRBJ1-1	TGCGCCAGCAGCGGAACACTGACAGGGATCGGCGCTGAAGCTTTCTTT	CASSGTLTGIGAEAFF
TRBD1	TRBV13	.	TRBJ1-1	TGTGCCAGCAGCAGACAGGGGGGGGCTGAAGCTTTCTTT	CASSRQGGAEAFF
TRBD1	TRBV7-9	.	TRBJ1-3	TGTGCCAGCAGCTCCGGGACAGGGCCTGGAAACACCATATATTTT	CASSSGTGPGNTIYF
TRBD1	TRBV7-3	.	TRBJ2-5	TGTGCCAGCAGCCGGACAGGGGGAATCCAAGAGACCCAGTACTTC	CASSRTGGIQETQYF
TRBD2	TRBV30	once	TRBJ2-7	TGTGCCTGGAGTAAGGATCTGGGACTAGCGGGAGTTTACGAGCAGTACTTC	CAWSKDLGLAGVYEQYF
TRBD2	TRBV5-4	.	TRBJ2-1	TGTGCCAGCAGCGGGACTAGCGGGAGGGCGTCCTACAATGAGCAGTTCTTC	CASSGTSGRASYNEQFF
.	TRBV28	.	TRBJ2-7	TGTGCCACCGCCGGGGAAGTGTCTTACGAGCAGTACTTC	CATAGEVSYEQYF
.	TRBV4-1	.	TRBJ2-7	TGCGCCAGCAGCCCGTCACAGGGTGGGTTCGAGCAGTACTTC	CASSPSQGGFEQYF
.	TRBV5-6	.	TRBJ2-3	TGTGCCAGCAGCCCACAAGGACACTACAGCACAGATACGCAGTATTTT	CASSPQGHYSTDTQYF
TRBD1	TRBV6-1	.	TRBJ1-4	TGTGCCAGCAGAAGGACAGGGGCCGAAAAACTGTTTTTT	CASRRTGAEKLFF
TRBD1	TRBV25-1	.	TRBJ1-1	TGTGCCAGCAATCAGGGGGTCGTTACTGAAGCTTTCTTT	CASNQGVVTEAFF
TRBD2	TRBV13	.	TRBJ2-7	TGTGCCAGCAGCCAAGCGGCGGGGGGAAACTACGAGCAGTACTTC	CASSQAAGGNYEQYF
.	TRBV5-1	.	TRBJ2-7	TGCGCCAGCAGCCAGGGAGGCCACGAGCAGTACTTC	CASSQGGHEQYF
.	TRBV6-6	.	TRBJ1-5	TGTGCCAGCACCCTGGAGCAGGGGATAGGTCAGCCCCAGCATTTT	CASTLEQGIGQPQHF
.	TRBV5-1	.	TRBJ2-6	TGCGCCAGCAGCTTGGGGGAAATCGTCTCTGGGGCCAACGTCCTGACTTTC	CASSLGEIVSGANVLTF
.	TRBV4-1	medium-sized	TRBJ2-7	TGCGCCAGCAGCCAAGATCTCTCCTACGAGCAGTACTTC	CASSQDLSYEQYF
.	TRBV5-1	.	TRBJ1-2	TGCGCCAGCAGCCCTACGACAGCCAACTATGGCTACACCTTC	CASSPTTANYGYTF
TRBD2	TRBV11-3	.	TRBJ2-7	TGTGCCAGCAGCTTACTTGCGGGACTAACCTACGAGCAGTACTTC	CASSLLAGLTYEQYF
TRBD2	TRBV7-9	.	TRBJ2-1	TGTGCCAGCAGCTTAACTAGCGGGAGGGCCGATGAGCAGTTCTTC	CASSLTSGRADEQFF
TRBD1	TRBV5-4	.	TRBJ2-7	TGTGCCAGCAGCCCGGGACAGGGGGGAACCTACGAGCAGTACTTC	CASSPGQGGTYEQYF
TRBD1	TRBV2	few	TRBJ1-1	TGTGCCGCCGGGGTTGACAGGGGGACGGAAGCTTTCTTT	CAAGVDRGTEAFF
.	TRBV6-5	.	TRBJ2-1	TGTGCCAGCAGTTACTCGAGCGGGCACAATGAGCAGTTCTTC	CASSYSSGHNEQFF
TRBD2	TRBV7-9	.	TRBJ2-3	TGTGCCAGCAGCTTACCCGGACTAGCGGTGCCCGTGGATACGCAGTATTTT	CASSLPGLAVPVDTQYF
.	TRBV11-3	.	TRBJ2-2	TGTGCCAGCAGCTTATATGGCCCTGGATCCGGGGAGCTGTTTTTT	CASSLYGPGSGELFF
.	TRBV19	.	TRBJ2-5	TGTGCCAGTAGCCAGACTAGTCAAGAGACCCAGTACTTC	CASSQTSQETQYF
.	TRBV19	once	TRBJ1-1	TGTGCCAGTAGTATAAGGGTGGGCACTGAAGCTTTCTTT	CASSIRVGTEAFF
.	TRBV30	.	TRBJ1-2	TGTGCCTGGAGTGTCCATCCTAGGGGTGATGGCTACACCTTC	CAWSVHPRGDGYTF
.	TRBV27	.	TRBJ2-1	TGTGCCAGCAGGGGTCTACGGATTAGCAATGAGCAGTTCTTC	CASRGLRISNEQFF
.	TRBV11-3	.	TRBJ2-5	TGTGCCAGCCGACTAAGGGGCCAAGAGACCCAGTACTTC	CASRLRGQETQYF
TRBD2	TRBV30	.	TRBJ2-2	TGTGCCTGGGGGGGAGGGCAGTTCACCGGGGAGCTGTTTTTT	CAWGGGQFTGELFF
.	TRBV18	.	TRBJ2-3	TGTGCCAGCTCACCTACTGGGGGAAGCGGGGATACGCAGTATTTT	CASSPTGGSGDTQYF
.	TRBV19	medium-sized	TRBJ1-6	TGTGCCAGTAGTACTAGACAGAATTCACCCCTCCACTTT	CASSTRQNSPLHF
.	TRBV6-1	once	TRBJ2-7	TGTGCCAGCAGTGAAGGACCCCCGGGACACATAAGCTCCTACGAGCAGTACTTC	CASSEGPPGHISSYEQYF
.	TRBV15	.	TRBJ2-1	TGTGCCACCAGCGTTAACGGCCAAGGCTTCGGGAATGAGCAGTTCTTC	CATSVNGQGFGNEQFF
.	TRBV11-2	once	TRBJ2-5	TGTGCCAGCAGCTTAGACTCGACGGGGGCGCGGGTTCAAGAGACCCAGTACTTC	CASSLDSTGARVQETQYF
TRBD1	TRBV30	.	TRBJ2-7	TGTGCCTGGAGTCTGACAGGGGTGAGGAACGAGCAGTACTTC	CAWSLTGVRNEQYF
.	TRBV25-1	.	TRBJ1-1	TGTGCCAGCAGTGGGGGGGTAAACACTGAAGCTTTCTTT	CASSGGVNTEAFF
.	TRBV7-9	once	TRBJ1-2	TGTGCCAGCAGCCCGAACATAGACAGAGGCTACACCTTC	CASSPNIDRGYTF
.	TRBV5-4	few	TRBJ1-2	TGTGCCAGCAGCTTAGACGGAAACTATGGCTACACCTTC	CASSLDGNYGYTF
TRBD2	TRBV5-1	few	TRBJ2-1	TGCGCCAGCAGCTTGGAGGGCGGGAGCTACAATGAGCAGTTCTTC	CASSLEGGSYNEQFF
TRBD2	TRBV2	few	TRBJ2-7	TGTGCCAGCAGTATCCTAGCGGGAAACTACGAGCAGTACTTC	CASSILAGNYEQYF
.	TRBV29-1	.	TRBJ1-1	TGCAGCGTTGAAGATATCTTGGCTGAAGCTTTCTTT	CSVEDILAEAFF
.	TRBV19	.	TRBJ2-7	TGTGCCAGTAGGGGGGGTTCATTACCCTACGAGCAGTACTTC	CASRGGSLPYEQYF
TRBD1	TRBV30	.	TRBJ2-6	TGTGCCTGGGTGGGGGGACAGGGGATCTCTGGGGCCAACGTCCCGACTTTC	CAWVGGQGISGANVPTF
.	TRBV19	few	TRBJ1-1	TGTGCCAGTATGGGCATCAACACTGAAGCTTTCTTT	CASMGINTEAFF
TRBD1	TRBV27	few	TRBJ2-1	TGTGCCAGCAGTTTAGTAGGGGGGGACAGGGGAGATGAGCAGTTCTTC	CASSLVGGDRGDEQFF
.	TRBV9	few	TRBJ1-2	TGTGCCAGCAGCGTAGCGTTTGGCTATGGCTACACCTTC	CASSVAFGYGYTF
TRBD1	TRBV9	.	TRBJ1-2	TGTGCCAGCAGCGTAGGTCTATTGGCAGGGGGTGTCATTAACTATGGCTACACCTTC	CASSVGLLAGGVINYGYTF
TRBD1	TRBV4-1	few	TRBJ1-1	TGCGCCAGCAGCCAAGATCTGGCAGGGGGCGCGGGAAACACTGAAGCTTTCTTT	CASSQDLAGGAGNTEAFF
.	TRBV6-5	.	TRBJ1-5	TGTGCCAGCAGCCCCGGCCAGTATAGCAATCAGCCCCAGCATTTT	CASSPGQYSNQPQHF
.	TRBV30	.	TRBJ1-1	TGTGCCTGGAGCACCCCCTACACTGAAGCTTTCTTT	CAWSTPYTEAFF
.	TRBV19	.	TRBJ2-7	TGTGCCAGTAGCGAACGCCTGGGTAGGGGCGAGCAGTACTTC	CASSERLGRGEQYF
TRBD2	TRBV9	.	TRBJ2-2	TGTGCCAGCAGCCCGTCGGGGGGATCCACCGGGGAGCTGTTTTTT	CASSPSGGSTGELFF
.	TRBV11-2	.	TRBJ1-3	TGTGCCAGCAGCTGGCCTGAGACTGGAAACACCATATATTTT	CASSWPETGNTIYF